The count of the clone carrying this TCR beta chain is one. What it recognizes is unknown. The data derive from a study of T cell responses to AZD1222 COVID-19 vaccine. Study summary: Recipients boosted at about 4 weeks or about 12 weeks are pooled.

The CDR3 has 15 residues. The V and J ends lost 6 bases and 0 bases respectively, with 14 bases between them. Per the germline V gene, CDR1 is SEHNR and CDR2 is FQNEAQ (reference sequence). Sequenced by immunoSEQ multiplex PCR; TCRdb stores in-frame clones only, minus some. The repertoire holds about 100,000 clones, with approximately 91% as singletons. The study's findings and limits: With two AZD1222 doses given, Spike-specific TCR breadth and depth both rose.

The material sequenced was peripheral blood, taken on day 0 of AZD1222 vaccination. The sequence came from an adult in good health. This rearrangement joins TRBV7-9 to TRBJ1-1; a possible D gene is TRBD1 (5 bases). The CDR3 is CASSGTGLMNTEAFF. In DNA, the CDR3 is TGTGCCAGCAGTGGGACTGGCCTCATGAACACTGAAGCTTTCTTT. Full variable domain (outside the CDR3, taken from reference TRBV7-9 and TRBJ1-1): DTGVSQNPRHKITKRGQNVTFRCDPISEHNRLYWYRQTLGQGPEFLTYFQNEAQLEKSRLLSDRFSAERPKGSFSTLEIQRTEQGDSAMYLCASSGTGLMNTEAFFGQGTRLTVV.